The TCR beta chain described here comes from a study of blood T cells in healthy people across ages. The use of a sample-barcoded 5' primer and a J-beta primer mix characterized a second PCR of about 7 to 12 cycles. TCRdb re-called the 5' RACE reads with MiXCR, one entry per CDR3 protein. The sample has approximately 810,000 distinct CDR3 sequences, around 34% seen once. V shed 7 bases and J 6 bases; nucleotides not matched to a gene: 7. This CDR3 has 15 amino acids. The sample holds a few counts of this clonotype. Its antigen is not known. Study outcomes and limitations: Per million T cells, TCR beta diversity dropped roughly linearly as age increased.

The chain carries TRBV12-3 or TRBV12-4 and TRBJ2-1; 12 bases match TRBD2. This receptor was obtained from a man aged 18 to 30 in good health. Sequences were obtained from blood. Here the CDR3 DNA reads TGTGCCAGCACCCTACTAGCGGGGGGAGGCAATGAGCAGTTCTTC. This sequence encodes CASTLLAGGGNEQFF.